The rows below give T cell receptor beta chains drawn from one sample of a study of PD-L1 blockade in urothelial cancer. Using immunoSEQ multiplex PCR, the repertoire was profiled, and TCRdb retains in-frame clones only, with some absent. The repertoire holds 85,000 to 90,000 clones, 90% seen once, with 8.5% to 9.5% in the top ten. The sequencing used PBMCs, collected around atezolizumab (anti-PD-L1) treatment. Receptor source: a man between 60 and 75 years old with urothelial cancer. Each CDR3 is given with its conserved first and last residue. D genes are given only for firm matches. Size is stated for part of the rows, as once, few or many counts, or as a class when the clone is expanded.

cdr3_nt,cdr3_aa,cdr3_length,j_call,clone_size,d_call,v_call
TGCGCCAGCAGTGAAGCGAGACTAGACAAGGACAATGAGCAGTTCTTC,CASSEARLDKDNEQFF,16,TRBJ2-1,NA,NA,TRBV10-1
TGTGCCAGCATTATAAGAGGGGGCAGCTCCTACAATGAGCAGTTCTTC,CASIIRGGSSYNEQFF,16,TRBJ2-1,NA,TRBD1,TRBV7-2
TGTGCCAGCAGTTACAGGGGGCGTGCAACTAATGAAAAACTGTTTTTT,CASSYRGRATNEKLFF,16,TRBJ1-4,NA,TRBD1,TRBV6-5
TGCGCCAGCAGCTTGGCGGTTGGCGGGGGAACCTACGAGCAGTACTTC,CASSLAVGGGTYEQYF,16,TRBJ2-7,NA,TRBD2,TRBV5-1
TGTGCCTGGAGGGGACAGGGGAGGACAGATACGCAGTATTTT,CAWRGQGRTDTQYF,14,TRBJ2-3,NA,TRBD1,TRBV30
TGTGCCAGCAGTGGGCTAGCGGGGGTAGAGACCCAGTACTTC,CASSGLAGVETQYF,14,TRBJ2-5,NA,TRBD2,TRBV6-1
TGTGCCAGCAGCCCGCGTCTTGAGGGGGCTTCTGGCTACACCTTC,CASSPRLEGASGYTF,15,TRBJ1-2,NA,TRBD1,TRBV9
TGTGCCAGCATCGGACAGGTTTTATCAGATACGCAGTATTTT,CASIGQVLSDTQYF,14,TRBJ2-3,NA,TRBD1,TRBV7-2
TGTGCCTGGAGTAGAAGGGGACTAACGAGCACAGATACGCAGTATTTT,CAWSRRGLTSTDTQYF,16,TRBJ2-3,NA,TRBD2,TRBV30
TGTGCCAGCAGTGTCGCGTTTAGCGGGAGCGCGAACACCGGGGAGCTGTTTTTT,CASSVAFSGSANTGELFF,18,TRBJ2-2,NA,TRBD2,TRBV6-4
TGTGCCAGCAGCGTCCCTAGCCATGAGCAGTTCTTC,CASSVPSHEQFF,12,TRBJ2-1,NA,NA,TRBV9
TGTGCCAGCAGCCTCTCGAGGGATACGCAGTATTTT,CASSLSRDTQYF,12,TRBJ2-3,NA,NA,TRBV7-6
TGCGCCAGCAAAGTGATTGGGGCTGCTGACGGAGAGCAGTTCTTC,CASKVIGAADGEQFF,15,TRBJ2-1,NA,NA,TRBV5-1
TGCGCCAGCAGTTGGACTAGCGGGGGGGTTGAAGATACGCAGTATTTT,CASSWTSGGVEDTQYF,16,TRBJ2-3,NA,TRBD2,TRBV10-2
TGTGCAAGTCGCACCCGGGACAGGGGCTACGAGCAGTACTTC,CASRTRDRGYEQYF,14,TRBJ2-7,NA,NA,TRBV12-2
TGCGCCAGCAGCCAATTTAGTCTCCGTGGCGAGGCACCTGTCGATGGCTACACCTTC,CASSQFSLRGEAPVDGYTF,19,TRBJ1-2,NA,NA,TRBV4-3
TGTGCCAGCAGCTTCCGACTAGCGGGAGTTGAGCAGTTCTTC,CASSFRLAGVEQFF,14,TRBJ2-1,NA,TRBD2,TRBV7-2
TGTGCCAGCACCGCCACAGGGGGCTACAATGAGCAGTTCTTC,CASTATGGYNEQFF,14,TRBJ2-1,NA,TRBD1,TRBV6-5
TGTGCCAGCAGGGGCGGGACTAGCGGGGGACCTAGCACAGATACGCAGTATTTT,CASRGGTSGGPSTDTQYF,18,TRBJ2-3,NA,TRBD2,TRBV7-3
TGTGCCAGCAGTGCCCAGGGGATGGTCGAGCAGTACTTC,CASSAQGMVEQYF,13,TRBJ2-7,NA,NA,TRBV27
TGTGCCAGCTCACCAGGCTGGACAGACCCGGCAGTGGAGCAGTACTTC,CASSPGWTDPAVEQYF,16,TRBJ2-7,NA,NA,TRBV18
TGTGCCAGCGGAAAAGACAGGGGCGTAGATATGCCCCAGCATTTT,CASGKDRGVDMPQHF,15,TRBJ1-5,NA,TRBD1,TRBV2
TGTGCCAGCAGTGCTAGGGGAAAAGAGACCCAGTACTTC,CASSARGKETQYF,13,TRBJ2-5,NA,NA,TRBV2
TGTGCCAGCAGCTCAGAACAGGGGTTTAGCACAGATACGCAGTATTTT,CASSSEQGFSTDTQYF,16,TRBJ2-3,NA,TRBD1,TRBV7-2
TGTGCCAGCAGCGGAGGCGGGTCTGGAAACACCATATATTTT,CASSGGGSGNTIYF,14,TRBJ1-3,NA,NA,TRBV9
TGTGCCAGCAGCTTGGGGCAGCTCTATGGCTACACCTTC,CASSLGQLYGYTF,13,TRBJ1-2,NA,NA,TRBV7-8
TGTGCCAGCAGTTACTCGAGGGGCTACACCTTC,CASSYSRGYTF,11,TRBJ1-2,NA,NA,TRBV6-6
TGCGCCAGCAGCCAGACAGAGAACTATGGCTACACCTTC,CASSQTENYGYTF,13,TRBJ1-2,few,NA,TRBV10-1
TGTGCCTGGCACAGGGGGCTCCGGCTTGGCTACACCTTC,CAWHRGLRLGYTF,13,TRBJ1-2,NA,TRBD1,TRBV30
TGTGCCAGCAGACGTGACAGGTCTGGAAACACCATATATTTT,CASRRDRSGNTIYF,14,TRBJ1-3,NA,NA,TRBV6-5
TGTGCCAGCAGTTTGAACCAGGGCTACGAGCAGTACTTC,CASSLNQGYEQYF,13,TRBJ2-7,few,NA,TRBV27
TGCGCCAGCAGCCAATACTACTTGACAGGGTCGAAGACCGGGGAGCTGTTTTTT,CASSQYYLTGSKTGELFF,18,TRBJ2-2,NA,TRBD1,TRBV4-3
TGTGCCAGCAGCTTACGGGAGCCAGGATCGGCAGGGGCCAACGTCCTGACTTTC,CASSLREPGSAGANVLTF,18,TRBJ2-6,NA,NA,TRBV7-3
TGCGCCAGCAGCCAAGAAGTGAACGGCTACAATGAGCAGTTCTTC,CASSQEVNGYNEQFF,15,TRBJ2-1,NA,NA,TRBV4-3
TGTGCCAGCAGCCGCGGGGGACAGGGCCATCAGCCCCAGCATTTT,CASSRGGQGHQPQHF,15,TRBJ1-5,NA,TRBD1,TRBV11-2
TGCGCCAGCAGCACCGGACAGGGCGCCAGCTCCTACGAGCAGTACTTC,CASSTGQGASSYEQYF,16,TRBJ2-7,NA,TRBD1,TRBV5-1
TGTGCCAGCAGCTTAGCCAGGGGAAGCTATGGCTACACCTTC,CASSLARGSYGYTF,14,TRBJ1-2,few,NA,TRBV7-2
TGTGCCAGTAGTACTAGCCTTAGCTCCTACGAGCAGTACTTC,CASSTSLSSYEQYF,14,TRBJ2-7,NA,NA,TRBV19
TGTGCCAGCAGTGTAACTGACAGTGACACTGAAGCTTTCTTT,CASSVTDSDTEAFF,14,TRBJ1-1,NA,NA,TRBV2
TGTGCCAGCAGGGGGACTAGCGGGTACTACGAGCAGTACTTC,CASRGTSGYYEQYF,14,TRBJ2-7,NA,TRBD2,TRBV28
TGTGCCAGCAGTCGGAGGGGGGACAGGGGGCCTACTGAAGCTTTCTTT,CASSRRGDRGPTEAFF,16,TRBJ1-1,NA,TRBD1,TRBV27
TGTGCCAGCAGCGAACAGGGAACAGGGAACACTGAAGCTTTCTTT,CASSEQGTGNTEAFF,15,TRBJ1-1,NA,NA,TRBV7-3
TGTGCCAGCAGCGACCGACAGGGGTCAGAGACCCAGTACTTC,CASSDRQGSETQYF,14,TRBJ2-5,NA,TRBD1,TRBV5-4
TGTGCCAGCAGCTTAATTAGCGGGAGAGGTACGTCCTACAATGAGCAGTTCTTC,CASSLISGRGTSYNEQFF,18,TRBJ2-1,NA,TRBD2,TRBV7-3
TGCGCCAGCAGCCAGGGACTAGCGGGTGAGCAGTACTTC,CASSQGLAGEQYF,13,TRBJ2-7,NA,TRBD2,TRBV5-1
TGTGCCAGCAGTTTCCTAGATACGCAGTATTTT,CASSFLDTQYF,11,TRBJ2-3,NA,NA,TRBV27
TGTGCCAGCAGCTTGAGAAGGGGGCCCCAGCATTTT,CASSLRRGPQHF,12,TRBJ1-5,NA,NA,TRBV5-6
TGTGCCAGCAGTGAGATGGGGTTTGGAGGTGAAAAACTGTTTTTT,CASSEMGFGGEKLFF,15,TRBJ1-4,NA,NA,TRBV6-1
TGCGCCAGCAGCTCTGACAGACCCTCTGGAAACACCATATATTTT,CASSSDRPSGNTIYF,15,TRBJ1-3,NA,NA,TRBV5-1